These 27 T cell receptor beta chains came from one sample sequenced in a study of T cell repertoires in cytomegalovirus infection. MiXCR, applied by TCRdb to the reads, yields one record per CDR3 protein. The data contain roughly 77,000 distinct CDR3 sequences, under 4.5% of them singletons. Source material: PBMCs. These TCRs come from a human donor in good health (CMV status not recorded). Some clones in this sample may be carry-over from other donors' samples.

This clonotype has only a few counts. This chain connects TRBV20-1 to TRBJ2-7; TRBD2 agrees at 8 bases. V lost 7 bases and J lost 2; bases outside the gene matches: 4. The CDR3 loop spans 12 amino acids. CDR1 DFQATT and CDR2 SNEGSKA come from the germline V gene (reference sequence). CDR3 loop: CSVRLATYEQYF. The CDR3 DNA reads TGCAGTGTGAGACTAGCGACCTACGAGCAGTACTTC.

By sample share, this clonotype is medium-sized. V gene TRBV7-2 combines with J gene TRBJ2-7; possibly TRBD2 for D (5 bases). Germline loops: CDR1 SGHTA, CDR2 FQGNSA. Trimming pared 0 bases from V and 0 bases from J, leaving 12 bases between. This CDR3 region has 16 residues. In DNA, the CDR3 is TGTGCCAGCAGCTTAGCTCCGGGATACAGCTCCTACGAGCAGTACTTC. Translating gives CASSLAPGYSSYEQYF.

The chain carries TRBV28 and TRBJ1-3, with D perhaps matching TRBD1 (5 bases). The CDR3 consists of 15 residues. Germline assignment: CDR1 MDHEN and CDR2 SYDVKM. V lost 2 bases and J lost 0, with 8 bases in between. This chain's CDR3 is CASSLPGHSGNTIYF. CDR3 coding DNA: TGTGCCAGCAGTTTACCAGGGCACTCTGGAAACACCATATATTTT.

This clonotype was seen ten or more times. The chain is built from TRBV7-6 and TRBJ2-7; 11 bases agree with TRBD2. V trimming: 5 bases; J trimming: 0 bases; junction bases outside the gene matches: 6. This CDR3 spans 16 amino acids. Per the germline V gene, CDR1 is SGHVS and CDR2 is FNYEAQ. DNA of the CDR3: TGTGCCAGCAGCATCTTAGCGGGAGGGGACTCCTACGAGCAGTACTTC. Residues: CASSILAGGDSYEQYF.

This clonotype has at least ten counts. The J gene is TRBJ1-4, the V gene TRBV7-3; the D is unclear. CDR3 length equals 12 residues. The V gene lost 5 bases and the J gene lost 8 bases, with 9 bases spanning the gap. Germline V gene data show CDR1 as SGHTA and CDR2 as FQGTGA. CDR3 residues: CASSPEVEKLFF. The CDR3 nucleotides are TGTGCCAGCAGCCCTGAGGTAGAAAAACTGTTTTTT.

This clonotype was counted at least ten times. This chain joins TRBV7-2 and TRBJ2-5; tentatively, D is TRBD1 (6 bases). Germline assignment: CDR1 SGHTA and CDR2 FQGNSA. CDR3 length equals 14 residues. Trimming removed 6 bases from V and 5 bases from J, with 16 bases in between. The CDR3 region has the DNA TGTGCCAGCAGTAAACAGGGCGCCAGGGAGACCCAGTACTTC. This translates into CASSKQGARETQYF.

This clonotype was recorded at least ten times. The chain recombines TRBV7-3 with TRBJ2-1; D gene uncertain. This CDR3 is 17 amino acids long. Per the germline V gene, CDR1 is SGHTA and CDR2 is FQGTGA. The V and J ends lost 1 base and 3 bases respectively, with 16 bases between them. The DNA of the CDR3 is TGTGCCAGCAGCTTAAGCAGGTCCCCATATTACTACAATGAGCAGTTCTTC. This gives the protein CASSLSRSPYYYNEQFF.

This clonotype was recorded at least ten times. J is TRBJ1-1 and V is TRBV18; 10 positions agree with TRBD1. The CDR3 sequence is 15 residues long. J lost 6 bases, V lost 2 bases, and 6 bases had no gene match. Germline-derived CDR1 and CDR2 are KGHSH and LQKENI. The CDR3 DNA is TGTGCCAGCTCACCAGTAGCGGACAGGGGGGCTGAAGCTTTCTTT. This translates into CASSPVADRGAEAFF.

This clonotype was counted at least ten times. V and J are TRBV7-8 and TRBJ1-1; D is undetermined. Between the trimmed V and J ends, which lost 4 bases and 0 bases, there was a span of 6 bases. The CDR3 spans 13 residues. Germline lookup yields CDR1 SGHVS and CDR2 FQNEAQ. The CDR3 DNA is TGTGCCAGCAGCTATCAGATGAACACTGAAGCTTTCTTT. Protein product: CASSYQMNTEAFF.

Many counts were recorded for this clonotype. The chain combines TRBV12-5 with TRBJ1-1; D unresolved. CDR1 LGHNT and CDR2 FRNRAP come from the germline V gene. CDR3 length: 16 residues. The germline V and J ends were trimmed by 0 bases and 0 bases, with 11 bases remaining between them. CDR3 sequence (DNA): TGTGCTAGTGGTTTGGTACCCCTCTCCATGAACACTGAAGCTTTCTTT. Translated, it gives CASGLVPLSMNTEAFF.

This clonotype was picked up many times. This chain uses TRBV7-2 with TRBJ2-1; no firm D call. The CDR3 has 14 amino acids. V was cut by 0 bases and J by 3 bases, with 6 bases left in between. CDR1 is SGHTA and CDR2 is FQGNSA in the germline V gene. Here the CDR3 DNA reads TGTGCCAGCAGCTTAGCGGCACTCTACAATGAGCAGTTCTTC. It yields the protein CASSLAALYNEQFF.

Many counts were recorded for this clonotype. This rearrangement joins TRBV7-2 to TRBJ1-2; the D is unclear. CDR1 and CDR2 (germline): SGHTA, FQGNSA. Trimming stripped 5 bases from V and 1 base from J, with 14 bases between. The CDR3 sequence is 15 residues long. DNA of the CDR3: TGTGCCAGCAGCCCGGGCGCAGATAATAACTATGGCTACACCTTC. It specifies CASSPGADNNYGYTF. The full variable domain, completed using reference TRBV7-2 and TRBJ1-2, is GAGVSQSPSNKVTEKGKDVELRCDPISGHTALYWYRQSLGQGLEFLIYFQGNSAPDKSGLPSDRFSAERTGGSVSTLTIQRTQQEDSAVYLCASSPGADNNYGYTFGSGTRLTVV.

By its share, this clonotype is medium-sized. V usage is TRBV7-2 and J usage is TRBJ2-2; D remains ambiguous. Deletions cut 6 bases from V and 0 bases from J, with 5 bases between. Germline CDR1 and CDR2: SGHTA and FQGNSA. The length of the CDR3 is 13 residues. The DNA for the CDR3 is TGTGCCAGCAGTTTCGCGAACACCGGGGAGCTGTTTTTT. Its protein is CASSFANTGELFF. The full variable domain, in which reference TRBV7-2 and TRBJ2-2 provide the parts outside the CDR3, is GAGVSQSPSNKVTEKGKDVELRCDPISGHTALYWYRQSLGQGLEFLIYFQGNSAPDKSGLPSDRFSAERTGGSVSTLTIQRTQQEDSAVYLCASSFANTGELFFGEGSRLTVL.

This clonotype has ten or more counts. The chain couples TRBV7-2 to TRBJ2-5, with D perhaps being TRBD1 or TRBD2 (5 bases each). This CDR3 comprises 13 residues. Trimming stripped 5 bases from V and 4 bases from J, with 11 bases between. The V gene's germline CDR1 is SGHTA and CDR2 FQGNSA. The chain's CDR3 is CASSQRGRETQYF. Here the CDR3 DNA reads TGTGCCAGCAGCCAGAGGGGTCGAGAGACCCAGTACTTC.

This clonotype was picked up many times. The gene calls are TRBV28 and TRBJ2-2, with D possibly TRBD2 on 6 matching bases. Germline loops: CDR1 MDHEN, CDR2 SYDVKM. With 5 bases removed from V and 6 bases from J, the gap between germline ends came to 19 bases. This CDR3 spans 16 amino acids. The CDR3 sequence is CASSALNGRVPGELFF. The CDR3 bases are TGTGCCAGCAGTGCCCTGAACGGGAGAGTGCCCGGGGAGCTGTTTTTT.

Many counts were recorded for this clonotype. The chain recombines TRBV6-6 with TRBJ1-6; D unresolved. V was trimmed by 0 bases and J by 9 bases, leaving 3 bases between them. The CDR3 runs 12 residues. Germline V gene lookup returns CDR1 MNHNY and CDR2 SVGAGI (reference sequence). The CDR3 spells CASSYSLSPLHF. CDR3 bases: TGTGCCAGCAGTTACTCTCTTTCACCCCTCCACTTT.

At least ten counts were recorded for this clonotype. The chain joins TRBV5-1 to TRBJ2-4; 7 bases fit TRBD1. V trimming: 0 bases; J trimming: 7 bases; junction bases outside the gene matches: 4. There are 14 residues in the CDR3. The germline V gene has CDR1 SGHRS and CDR2 YFSETQ. Written as DNA, the CDR3 is TGCGCCAGCAGCTTGGGACAGGGAGTGAACATTCAGTACTTC. It encodes CASSLGQGVNIQYF.

At least ten counts were recorded for this clonotype. This chain connects TRBV29-1 to TRBJ2-5; D gene ambiguous. With 3 bases removed from V and 3 bases from J, the gap between germline ends came to 11 bases. The CDR3 totals 13 residues. The germline V gene has CDR1 SQVTM and CDR2 ANQGSEA. The CDR3 DNA reads as TGCAGCGTTGAGATAAGGGCTAAAGAGACCCAGTACTTC. Translating gives CSVEIRAKETQYF.

This clonotype was found many times. The rearrangement uses TRBV27 and TRBJ2-1; 9 bases align to TRBD2. With V trimmed by 6 bases and J by 7 bases, 13 bases remained unmatched. The CDR3 is 16 residues long. Germline CDR1 reads MNHEY; CDR2 reads SMNVEV (reference sequence). This chain's CDR3 is CASSSIAGELMNEQFF. CDR3 nucleotides: TGTGCCAGCAGCTCTATAGCGGGAGAATTAATGAATGAGCAGTTCTTC.

The table lists this clonotype with many counts. The chain uses TRBV5-5 and TRBJ2-5; 8 nucleotides align to TRBD1. Germline values: CDR1 SGHKS, CDR2 YYEKEE (reference sequence). The trim removed 5 bases at V and 5 bases at J, leaving 8 bases unmatched. This CDR3 has 14 residues. The CDR3 bases are TGTGCCAGCAGGGGACAGGATTATGGGGAGACCCAGTACTTC. Protein product: CASRGQDYGETQYF.

This clonotype was seen repeatedly, ten times or more. The J gene is TRBJ1-1, the V gene TRBV7-2; possible D gene TRBD1, 5 bases. The CDR3 has 16 residues. Looked up from germline, CDR1 is SGHTA and CDR2 is FQGNSA. V lost 0 bases to trimming and J lost 1 base, with 12 bases between them. CDR3: CASSLALRRANTEAFF. The CDR3 DNA follows: TGTGCCAGCAGCTTAGCGCTCCGCAGGGCGAACACTGAAGCTTTCTTT.

This clonotype came up many times. V gene TRBV7-2 combines with J gene TRBJ2-7; D gene uncertain. Germline CDR1 is SGHTA and CDR2 is FQGNSA. This CDR3 contains 12 residues. The ends were cut back, 5 bases at V and 3 bases at J, with 8 bases in the middle. CDR3 loop: CASSTAVYEQYF. CDR3 nucleotide sequence: TGTGCCAGCAGCACGGCCGTCTACGAGCAGTACTTC.

This clonotype was recorded many times. V and J are TRBV7-2 and TRBJ1-4, with D perhaps TRBD1 (5 bases). The CDR3 is 15 amino acids. Trimming removed 2 bases from V and 4 bases from J, with 11 bases in between. The germline gives CDR1 SGHTA, CDR2 FQGNSA. The CDR3 coding sequence is TGTGCCAGCAGCTTACGGGACGCCGATAATGAAAAACTGTTTTTT. It is translated as CASSLRDADNEKLFF.

This clonotype was counted many times. The chain combines TRBV7-2 with TRBJ1-1; 11 nucleotides agree with TRBD1. The CDR3 length is 15 residues. The V gene's germline CDR1 is SGHTA and CDR2 FQGNSA. Unmatched junction bases numbered 5, after V lost 2 bases and J lost 6 bases. CDR3 sequence: CASSLRAGQGAEAFF. CDR3 coding DNA: TGTGCCAGCAGCTTAAGGGCGGGACAGGGGGCTGAAGCTTTCTTT.

There are many counts of this clonotype. Relative to the germline gene, one junction end is altered; a read error may explain this. V usage is TRBV7-6 and J usage is TRBJ2-2; D call uncertain. The CDR3 covers 14 residues. CDR1 is SGHVS, CDR2 FNYEAQ, per germline. In DNA, the CDR3 is TGTGCTAGCAGCTTGGGCCTAGGGCCCGGGGAGCTGTTTTTT. Residues: CASSLGLGPGELFF.

The chain recombines TRBV2 with TRBJ1-4, with 7 bases lining up with TRBD1. Germline lookup yields CDR1 SNHLY and CDR2 FYNNEI. CDR3 length: 14 residues. J gave up 7 bases and V 5 bases, and 7 bases lay outside the gene matches. The CDR3 coding sequence is TGTGCCAGCAGTCTCAGGGGGAGTGGTGAAAAACTGTTTTTT. It translates to CASSLRGSGEKLFF. Looking up the rest from reference TRBV2 and TRBJ1-4 gives the full variable domain: EPEVTQTPSHQVTQMGQEVILRCVPISNHLYFYWYRQILGQKVEFLVSFYNNEISEKSEIFDDQFSVERPDGSNFTLKIRSTKLEDSAMYFCASSLRGSGEKLFFGSGTQLSVL.

This clonotype was picked up many times. The rearrangement links TRBV7-2 to TRBJ2-1; a weak D match, TRBD2 (6 bases). The CDR3 is made up of 14 amino acids. CDR1 is SGHTA and CDR2 is FQGNSA in the germline V gene. Trimming pared 4 bases from V and 6 bases from J, leaving 13 bases between. CDR3 nucleotide sequence: TGTGCCAGCAGCTCATCCCGAGCGGGCAATGAGCAGTTCTTC. Translating gives CASSSSRAGNEQFF.